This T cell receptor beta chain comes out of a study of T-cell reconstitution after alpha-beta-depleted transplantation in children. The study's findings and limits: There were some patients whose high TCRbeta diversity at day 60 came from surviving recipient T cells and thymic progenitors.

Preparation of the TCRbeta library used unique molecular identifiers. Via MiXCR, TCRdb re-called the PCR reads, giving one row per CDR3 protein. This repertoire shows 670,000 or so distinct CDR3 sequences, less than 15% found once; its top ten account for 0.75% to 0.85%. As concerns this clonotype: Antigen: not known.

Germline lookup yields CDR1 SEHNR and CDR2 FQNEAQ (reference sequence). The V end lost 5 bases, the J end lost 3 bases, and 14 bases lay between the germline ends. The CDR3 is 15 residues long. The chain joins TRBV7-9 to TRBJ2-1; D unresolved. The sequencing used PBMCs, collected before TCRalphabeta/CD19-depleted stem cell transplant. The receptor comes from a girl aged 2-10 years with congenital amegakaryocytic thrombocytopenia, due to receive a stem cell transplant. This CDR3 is CASSPVFGIYNEQFF. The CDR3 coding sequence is TGTGCCAGCAGCCCCGTGTTCGGAATCTACAATGAGCAGTTCTTC.